This T cell receptor beta chain was obtained from a study of T cells in Graves' hyperthyroidism and ophthalmopathy (dated by TCRdb to between 2018 and 2021). With respect to the entire study: Peripheral blood samples were taken at the time of initial diagnosis, prior to any treatment. To identify distinguishing TCR V-J signatures, a discovery cohort of around 100 patients was used, comprising some 43 with Graves' ophthalmopathy and 57 with stable Graves' hyperthyroidism. Prospective prediction of ophthalmopathy was tested in an independent validation cohort of 18 hyperthyroidism patients and approximately 17 patients who later progressed to ophthalmopathy. For training and testing, the 100 or so patients in the discovery cohort were randomly divided in a 7:3 ratio. The study also compared thyroid tissue and blood T-cell repertoires from more than 5 Graves' hyperthyroidism patients. After blood sampling, hyperthyroidism patients were treated with methimazole at a starting dose of 30 mg daily, and ophthalmopathy patients were treated with high-dose intravenous methylprednisolone. According to the paper, TCR Vbeta CDR3 sequencing was carried out on 120 to 150 peripheral blood samples, which came from approximately 41 ophthalmopathy, approximately 72 hyperthyroidism and approximately 17 progressor patients.

The TCR beta CDR3 regions were amplified from RNA transcripts. A first-round RT-PCR of the TCR CDR3 used the HTBI primer set with the Qiagen OneStep RT-PCR kit. A second multiplex PCR round built the libraries, followed by size selection and purification. Libraries were sequenced paired-end with 100 bp reads on an Illumina HiSeq2000. On the authors' methods: SOAPnuke was used to process the raw data, removing reads that contained adapters or uncalled bases, had a mean Phred below 15, or lacked an exact match to the constant primer or identifier. COPE v1.2.5 was used to merge high-quality paired reads, and clonotypes were defined as unique nucleotide sequences. MiTCR v1.1 was used to align the clonotypes against IMGT TRBV, TRBD and TRBJ reference segments. The analysis included only V-J combinations with a frequency above 0.0001, which together covered around 99% of the repertoires. The TCS score was defined as F50 (clonal expansion) divided by E x V (chaos), with BLOSUM62-based TCRdist calculated between CDR3 peptides within each V-J. Welch's t-statistics and random forest reduced approximately 520 V-J features to roughly 13, which were used in a naive Bayes classifier (R e1071). The public reads were quality trimmed at Q25 with fastp and then assembled into clones with MiXCR by TCRdb, keeping productive beta chains. Merged by CDR3 protein, the rows form single entries marked with the most common genes and DNA. TCRdb's processing, not the study's, gives the V and J calls here. The sample records fewer than 450,000 distinct CDR3 sequences, about 18% of which are singletons. The ten largest clones represent approximately 33% of the sample.

The hyperthyroidism patients were between 18 and 65 years old and newly diagnosed, with a disease duration of less than 2 months. Patients with uncontrolled infections, other autoimmune diseases, pregnancy or lactation were excluded. Diagnoses relied on clinical symptoms, serum thyroxine and TRAb, thyroid ultrasound and orbital computed tomography. Blood from progressor patients was collected at the time of first diagnosis with hyperthyroidism, before any ophthalmopathy symptoms had appeared. Ficoll-Paque density gradient centrifugation was used to isolate PBMCs from about 10 ml of fresh peripheral blood. Progressor patients were initially diagnosed with Graves' hyperthyroidism and developed ophthalmopathy during follow-up. Total RNA was extracted with Trizol reagent, and quality was checked on an Agilent 2100 Bioanalyzer. The CDR3 measures 15 amino acids from cysteine to phenylalanine. Of the read, only the CDR3 DNA is kept; its 45 bases are in frame from base 1. From the germline V gene, CDR1 is LGHNA and CDR2 is YNFKEQ. V and J lose 2 bases and 0 bases, and a span of 9 bases separates them.

On the study overall, not on this receptor specifically: In validation, the model predicted progression to ophthalmopathy a median of approximately 6.3 months before onset, with about 64% sensitivity and just under 75% specificity. Sample size was not statistically predetermined, and blinding of investigators to group allocation was not performed. Most expanded thyroid clonotypes (frequency above 0.001) were also detected in blood, a finding suggesting that blood repertoires may reflect thyroid immune responses. A model built on a 13 V-J signature distinguished ophthalmopathy from stable hyperthyroidism, reaching roughly 88% sensitivity and around 81% specificity in cross-validation and 80%/75% in testing.

This clonotype has a count of ten or more. Its antigen remains undetermined. One base away there is no much larger clone; base qualities are not given. The V gene is TRBV4-2 and the J gene is TRBJ2-3; the D gene identity is not certain. The sample taken for sequencing was blood. This sequence originates from a woman in her twenties or thirties with Graves' hyperthyroidism that later progressed to Graves' ophthalmopathy. The sequence in DNA is TGTGCCAGCAGCCAATACATCGGGAGCACAGATACGCAGTATTTT. This yields the protein CASSQYIGSTDTQYF.